Here is one T cell receptor beta chain with its context. A junction end diverges from the germline sequence, so it may reflect a read error. The data are from a study of blood T cell repertoires in COVID-19. Across the study: Acute and convalescent COVID-19 samples came from the United States, Italy and Spain. PBMCs, B-cell-depleted T cells, or T cells provided the cDNA or gDNA that made up the material.

Authors' data handling: Nucleated cell number was recorded as an estimate derived from reference gene primer amplification. Assay used: immunoSEQ multiplex PCR; TCRdb lists only in-frame clones, some missing. D and trimming were read from the DNA, whereas the V and J calls and clone size are those reported in that table. The sample has 100,000 to 150,000 clones; around two thirds are singletons. This CDR3 is built from 17 residues. Germline V gene lookup returns CDR1 SSHAT and CDR2 FNYEAQ (reference sequence). Material: peripheral blood. The source is a woman aged 70-85 years with acute or convalescent COVID-19. V gene TRBV7-7 combines with J gene TRBJ2-2; TRBD2 matches 8 bases. DNA of the CDR3: TGTGCTAGCAGCTTAGAACTAGCGGAAACAAACACCGGGGAGCTGTTTTTT. Translated: CASSLELAETNTGELFF.